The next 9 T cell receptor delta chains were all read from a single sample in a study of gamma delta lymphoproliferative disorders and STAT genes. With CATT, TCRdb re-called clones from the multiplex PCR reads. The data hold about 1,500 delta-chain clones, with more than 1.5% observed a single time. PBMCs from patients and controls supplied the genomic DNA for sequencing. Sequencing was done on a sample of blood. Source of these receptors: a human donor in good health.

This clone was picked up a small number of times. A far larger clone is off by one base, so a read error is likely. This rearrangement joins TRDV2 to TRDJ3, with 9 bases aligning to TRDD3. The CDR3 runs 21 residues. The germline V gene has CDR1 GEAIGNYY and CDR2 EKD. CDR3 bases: TGTGCCTGTGACTCCCCCCATACTGGGGGACAGAGCTCCTGGGACATCCGACAGATGTTTTTC. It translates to CACDSPHTGGQSSWDIRQMFF.

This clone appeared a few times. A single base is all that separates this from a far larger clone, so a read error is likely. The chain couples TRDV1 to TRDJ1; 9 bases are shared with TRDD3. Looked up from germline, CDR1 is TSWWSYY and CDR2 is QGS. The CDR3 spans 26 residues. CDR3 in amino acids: CALEEPPYVIFLTGGTRDLHTDKLIF. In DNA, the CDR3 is TGTGCTCTTGAGGAACCTCCCTACGTCATCTTTCTTACTGGGGGAACCAGGGATCTTCACACCGATAAACTCATCTTT.

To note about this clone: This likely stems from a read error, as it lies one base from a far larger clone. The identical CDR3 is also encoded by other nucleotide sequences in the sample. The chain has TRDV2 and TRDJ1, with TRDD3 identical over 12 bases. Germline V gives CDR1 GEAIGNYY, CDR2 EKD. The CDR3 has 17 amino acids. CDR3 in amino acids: CACDNLLLGDTTDKLIF. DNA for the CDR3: TGTGCCTGCGACAACTTATTACTGGGGGATACAACCGATAAACTCATCTTT.

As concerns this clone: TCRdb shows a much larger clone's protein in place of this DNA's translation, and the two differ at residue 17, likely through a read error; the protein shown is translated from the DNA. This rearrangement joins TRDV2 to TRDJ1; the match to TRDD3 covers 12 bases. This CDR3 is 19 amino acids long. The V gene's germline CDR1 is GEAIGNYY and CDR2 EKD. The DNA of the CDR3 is TGTGCCTGTGACACCGTTCTGGGGGATACGTTAAGAGGGTCGGATAAACCCATCTTT. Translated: CACDTVLGDTLRGSDKPIF.

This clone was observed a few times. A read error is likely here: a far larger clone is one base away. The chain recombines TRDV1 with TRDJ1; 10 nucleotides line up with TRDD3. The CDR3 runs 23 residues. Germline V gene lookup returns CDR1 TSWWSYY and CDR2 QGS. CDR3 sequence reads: CAFGELFEIAYWGIRGYTDKLIF. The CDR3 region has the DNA TGTGCTTTTGGGGAACTATTCGAGATCGCGTACTGGGGGATTAGAGGGTACACCGATAAACTCATCTTT.

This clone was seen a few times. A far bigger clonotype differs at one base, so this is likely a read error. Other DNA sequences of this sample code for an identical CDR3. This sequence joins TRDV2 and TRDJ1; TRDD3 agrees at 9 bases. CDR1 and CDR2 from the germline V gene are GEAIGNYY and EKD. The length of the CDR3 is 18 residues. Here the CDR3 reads CACDPAGRTGGETDKLIF. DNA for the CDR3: TGTGCCTGTGACCCCGCAGGTCGTACTGGGGGAGAGACCGATAAACTTATCTTT.

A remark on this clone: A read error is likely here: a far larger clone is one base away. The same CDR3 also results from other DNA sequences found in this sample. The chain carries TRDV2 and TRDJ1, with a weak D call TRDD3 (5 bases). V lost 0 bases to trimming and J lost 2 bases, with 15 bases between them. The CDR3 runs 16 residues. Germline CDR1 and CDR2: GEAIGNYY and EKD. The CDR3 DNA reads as TGTGCCTGTGACACCCTGGGTGGGTCGATTACCGATAAACTCATCTTT. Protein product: CACDTLGGSITDKLIF.

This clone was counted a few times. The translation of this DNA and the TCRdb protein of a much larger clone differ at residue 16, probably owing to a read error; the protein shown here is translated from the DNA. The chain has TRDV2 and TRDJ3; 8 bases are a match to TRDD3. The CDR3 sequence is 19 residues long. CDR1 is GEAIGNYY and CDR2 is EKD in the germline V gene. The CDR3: CACDIFWGRSSWDTRRMFF. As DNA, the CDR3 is TGTGCCTGTGACATTTTCTGGGGGAGGAGCTCCTGGGACACCCGACGGATGTTTTTC.

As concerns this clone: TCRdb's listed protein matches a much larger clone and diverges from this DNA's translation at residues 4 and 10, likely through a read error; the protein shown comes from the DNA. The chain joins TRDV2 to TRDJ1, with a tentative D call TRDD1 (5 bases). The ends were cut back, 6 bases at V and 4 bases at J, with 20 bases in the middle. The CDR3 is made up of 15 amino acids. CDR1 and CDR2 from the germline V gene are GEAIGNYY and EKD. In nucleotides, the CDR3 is TGTGCCTGTAACCCCGTACAAATACTTGACGATAAACTCATCTTT. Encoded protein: CACNPVQILDDKLIF.